Detailed here is one TCR beta chain. This sample is drawn from a study of blood T cell repertoires in COVID-19. Method: immunoSEQ multiplex PCR; TCRdb's copy keeps in-frame clones and lacks some. Of a few hundred thousand clones in the sample, around four fifths were seen once. V was clipped by 4 bases and J by 4 bases, with 13 bases between them. The germline CDR1 and CDR2 sequences are GTSNPN and SVGIG (reference sequence). CDR3 length equals 13 residues. Sequenced material: peripheral blood. The genes are TRBV30 and TRBJ1-1; perhaps TRBD1 as D (5 bases). This sequence originates from a man in his 60s who had recovered from COVID-19. As DNA, the CDR3 is TGTGCCTGGATGGATCGGGGGACCACTGAAGCTTTCTTT. Translation gives CAWMDRGTTEAFF.